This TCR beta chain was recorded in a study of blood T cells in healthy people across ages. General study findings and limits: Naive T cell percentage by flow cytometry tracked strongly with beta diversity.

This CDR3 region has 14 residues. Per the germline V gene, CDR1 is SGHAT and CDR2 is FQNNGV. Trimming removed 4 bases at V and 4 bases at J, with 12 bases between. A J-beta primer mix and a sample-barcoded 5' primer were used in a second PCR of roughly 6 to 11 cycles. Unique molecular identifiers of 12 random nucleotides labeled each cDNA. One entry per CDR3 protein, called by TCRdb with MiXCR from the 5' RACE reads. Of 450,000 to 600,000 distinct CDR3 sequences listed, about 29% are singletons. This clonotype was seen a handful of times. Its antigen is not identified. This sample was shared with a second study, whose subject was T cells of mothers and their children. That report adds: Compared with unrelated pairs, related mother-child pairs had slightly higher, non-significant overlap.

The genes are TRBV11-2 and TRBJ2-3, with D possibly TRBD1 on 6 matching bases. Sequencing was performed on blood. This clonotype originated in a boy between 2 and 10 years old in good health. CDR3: CASSSTTGSDTQYF. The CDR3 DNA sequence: TGTGCCAGCAGCTCCACTACAGGGTCAGATACGCAGTATTTT.